This TCR beta chain is drawn from a study of T cell repertoires in cytomegalovirus infection. TCRdb reanalysed the reads using MiXCR and keeps one entry per CDR3 protein. The table records approximately 180,000 distinct CDR3 sequences, roughly 9% of them present only once. This clonotype was seen repeatedly, ten times or more. As yet, its antigen is unknown. Study results and limitations: CMV-specific HLA-C-restricted TCR beta clonotypes dominated the ex vivo response.

The CDR3 length is 13 residues. V lost 8 bases to trimming and J lost 4 bases; unmatched junction nucleotides: 5. Germline V gene data show CDR1 as MNHNS and CDR2 as SASEGT. This sequence was found in a human donor in good health (CMV status not recorded). Some clones in this sample may be carry-over from other donors' samples. The V and J genes are TRBV6-1 and TRBJ2-3; 8 nucleotides match TRBD1. What was sequenced was PBMCs. CDR3 amino acids: CASAGGGADTQYF. The CDR3 DNA reads TGTGCCAGCGCAGGGGGCGGTGCAGATACGCAGTATTTT.